These 28 T cell receptor beta chains were all obtained from the same sample, sequenced in a study of shared clonotypes between healthy human individuals. Naivety among CD8 cells was defined by CD45RO negativity and positive CCR7 selection, thereby excluding terminally differentiated effector memory CD45RA+ cells. Only in-frame clones appear in the TCRdb table, and some are missing; sequencing was by immunoSEQ multiplex PCR. In the table there are about 2.1 million clones, 85% to 95% of which are singletons. The sample comprised naive CD8+ T cells from PBMCs. Every receptor here comes from a man aged 18 to 35 in good health. Some clones in this sample may be carry-over from other donors' samples.

This CDR3 is CASVPSGRASNEQFF. The CDR3 DNA follows: TGTGCCAGCGTCCCTAGCGGGAGGGCCAGCAATGAGCAGTTCTTC. V and J are TRBV5-6 and TRBJ2-1, with 12 nucleotides matching TRBD2. J gave up 6 bases and V 7 bases, and 8 bases lay outside the gene matches. The germline CDR1 and CDR2 sequences are SGHDT and YYEEEE. There are 15 residues in the CDR3.

The chain is built from TRBV4-1 and TRBJ1-1, with D possibly TRBD1 on 5 matching bases. This CDR3 spans 14 amino acids. V dropped 0 bases and J dropped 7 bases, with 12 bases sitting between them. From germline, CDR1 is MGHRA and CDR2 YSYEKL. In DNA form, the CDR3 reads TGCGCCAGCAGCCAAGACCCGGGGAGGGGTGAAGCTTTCTTT. Protein product: CASSQDPGRGEAFF.

The chain employs TRBV7-8 and TRBJ2-5; no clear D. The V gene lost 5 bases and the J gene lost 5 bases, with 6 bases spanning the gap. The V gene's germline CDR1 is SGHVS and CDR2 FQNEAQ. The CDR3 sequence is 11 residues long. The CDR3 protein is CASSAEETQYF. CDR3 sequence (DNA): TGTGCCAGCAGCGCTGAGGAGACCCAGTACTTC. Complete variable domain (other parts from reference TRBV7-8 and TRBJ2-5): GAGVSQSPRYKVAKRGQDVALRCDPISGHVSLFWYQQALGQGPEFLTYFQNEAQLDKSGLPSDRFFAERPEGSVSTLKIQRTQQEDSAVYLCASSAEETQYFGPGTRLLVL.

This chain joins TRBV15 and TRBJ1-1; the D gene is possibly TRBD1 (5 bases). CDR3 size: 12 residues. V was cut by 2 bases and J by 6 bases, with 7 bases left in between. Germline V CDR1 and CDR2: LNHNV, YYDKDF (reference sequence). CDR3 bases: TGTGCCACCAGCAGACAGGGAGCTGAAGCTTTCTTT. It yields the protein CATSRQGAEAFF. The full variable domain, rest sourced from reference TRBV15 and TRBJ1-1, is DAMVIQNPRYQVTQFGKPVTLSCSQTLNHNVMYWYQQKSSQAPKLLFHYYDKDFNNEADTPDNFQSRRPNTSFCFLDIRSPGLGDTAMYLCATSRQGAEAFFGQGTRLTVV.

The gene calls are TRBV6-6 and TRBJ2-1; possibly TRBD1 or TRBD2 for D (5 bases each). V lost 8 bases to trimming and J lost 0 bases, with 11 bases between them. The germline CDR1 and CDR2 sequences are MNHNY and SVGAGI (reference sequence). This CDR3 contains 14 residues. The CDR3 protein is CASQTGTSYNEQFF. CDR3 coding DNA: TGTGCCAGCCAAACCGGGACCTCCTACAATGAGCAGTTCTTC.

V usage is TRBV7-6 and J usage is TRBJ2-1, with 8 nucleotides matching TRBD2. Trimming cost V 4 bases and J 10 bases; bases outside gene matches: 15. In germline, CDR1 is SGHVS, CDR2 FNYEAQ. This CDR3 comprises 16 residues. CDR3 DNA: TGTGCCAGCAGCTCAACTGGCTGGCGGGAGGCCACCGAGCAGTTCTTC. This encodes CASSSTGWREATEQFF.

In DNA form, the CDR3 reads TGCAGCGTCCTGACTAGCGGGAGCGACACAGATACGCAGTATTTT. Amino acids: CSVLTSGSDTDTQYF. The chain combines TRBV29-1 with TRBJ2-3, with 12 positions matching TRBD2. V dropped 6 bases and J dropped 2; count of bases not matched to a gene: 6. Germline values: CDR1 SQVTM, CDR2 ANQGSEA. CDR3 length equals 15 residues.

The chain carries TRBV20-1 and TRBJ2-1; D is unclear. Per germline, CDR1 DFQATT and CDR2 SNEGSKA (reference sequence). V was clipped by 4 bases and J by 6 bases, with 7 bases between them. This CDR3 has 11 residues. The CDR3 region is CSAIGGNEQFF. The CDR3 bases are TGCAGTGCTATAGGCGGCAATGAGCAGTTCTTC.

This chain uses TRBV19 with TRBJ2-7, with D tentatively TRBD1 (6 bases). V dropped 4 bases and J dropped 2 bases, with 18 bases sitting between them. The CDR3 spans 16 residues. CDR1 and CDR2 from the germline V gene are LNHDA and SQIVND (reference sequence). The CDR3 sequence: CASSTSQGLRPYEQYF. CDR3 coding DNA: TGTGCCAGTAGTACTTCACAGGGCCTAAGACCCTACGAGCAGTACTTC.

V gene TRBV4-1 combines with J gene TRBJ2-5; D may be TRBD2 (7 bases). Trimming removed 4 bases at V and 5 bases at J, with 20 bases between. The CDR3 has 16 amino acids. Per germline, CDR1 MGHRA and CDR2 YSYEKL. The CDR3 region has the DNA TGCGCCAGCAGCCGACCGATACGGGGGGCGCAGGAGACCCAGTACTTC. It is translated as CASSRPIRGAQETQYF.

The chain recombines TRBV7-6 with TRBJ2-1; the match to TRBD2 covers 11 bases. Trimming cost V 0 bases and J 8 bases; bases outside gene matches: 6. Germline V lookup: CDR1 SGHVS, CDR2 FNYEAQ. The CDR3 has 16 residues. The chain's CDR3 is CASSLASSGRSDEQFF. CDR3 DNA: TGTGCCAGCAGCTTAGCTTCTAGCGGGAGGTCGGATGAGCAGTTCTTC. Variable domain in full (rest from reference TRBV7-6 and TRBJ2-1): GAGVSQSPRYKVTKRGQDVALRCDPISGHVSLYWYRQALGQGPEFLTYFNYEAQQDKSGLPNDRFSAERPEGSISTLTIQRTEQRDSAMYRCASSLASSGRSDEQFFGPGTRLTVL.

Concerning this clone: A much larger clone sits a single nucleotide away, making a read error possible. This sequence joins TRBV28 and TRBJ2-2, with unresolved D. Germline V gives CDR1 MDHEN, CDR2 SYDVKM. V shed 1 base and J shed 3 bases, with 0 bases lying between them. The CDR3 totals 12 residues. CDR3: CASSLYTGELFF. The CDR3 nucleotides are TGTGCCAGCAGTTTATACACCGGGGAGCTGTTTTTT.

V usage is TRBV7-9 and J usage is TRBJ2-1, with D possibly TRBD2 on 6 matching bases. Germline V gene lookup returns CDR1 SEHNR and CDR2 FQNEAQ (reference sequence). The CDR3 has 17 amino acids. V was shortened by 1 base and J by 2 bases, with 15 bases between the two germline ends. CDR3 residues: CASSLGRLGYTYNEQFF. In DNA form, the CDR3 reads TGTGCCAGCAGCTTAGGCCGACTAGGGTACACCTACAATGAGCAGTTCTTC.

This chain uses TRBV27 with TRBJ2-5, with 14 bases aligning to TRBD2. CDR1 MNHEY and CDR2 SMNVEV come from the germline V gene (reference sequence). Losses at the gene ends were 8 bases for V and 7 bases for J; bases not matched to a gene: 6. There are 14 residues in the CDR3. The CDR3 is CASGGLAGAGTQYF. CDR3 nucleotide sequence: TGTGCCAGCGGGGGACTAGCGGGAGCCGGGACCCAGTACTTC.

The chain combines TRBV4-3 with TRBJ1-2; D is undetermined. V lost 0 bases and J lost 5, with 10 bases in between. Germline V gene sequence: CDR1 LGHNA, CDR2 YSLEER. The CDR3 consists of 14 residues. The CDR3 sequence: CASSQDLGYYGYTF. The CDR3, as DNA: TGCGCCAGCAGCCAAGATCTCGGGTATTATGGCTACACCTTC.

The chain joins TRBV7-9 to TRBJ1-1; the D is unclear. The CDR3 runs to 17 residues. Between the trimmed V and J ends, which lost 1 base and 4 bases, there was a span of 19 bases. Germline V CDR1 and CDR2: SEHNR, FQNEAQ (reference sequence). The DNA of the CDR3 is TGTGCCAGCAGCTTAGGGGTTGTTCTTCCCAAAGGCACTGAAGCTTTCTTT. Amino acids: CASSLGVVLPKGTEAFF.

V gene TRBV28 combines with J gene TRBJ1-1; TRBD1 agrees at 10 bases. Germline V lookup: CDR1 MDHEN, CDR2 SYDVKM. V lost 6 bases and J lost 1; bases outside the gene matches: 5. The CDR3 has 15 amino acids. This chain's CDR3 is CASRDRGWGNTEAFF. Written as DNA, the CDR3 is TGTGCCAGCAGGGACAGGGGGTGGGGGAACACTGAAGCTTTCTTT.

The chain is built from TRBV28 and TRBJ2-5; D uncertain. This CDR3 spans 12 amino acids. The V and J ends lost 5 bases and 10 bases respectively, with 14 bases between them. The germline gives CDR1 MDHEN, CDR2 SYDVKM. The CDR3 sequence: CASSPGNPHQYF. The CDR3 coding sequence is TGTGCCAGCAGTCCCGGTAACCCACACCAGTACTTC.

J is TRBJ1-2 and V is TRBV4-2; D uncertain. This CDR3 comprises 19 residues. CDR1 is LGHNA, CDR2 YNFKEQ, per germline. V gave up 4 bases and J gave up 8 bases, with 32 bases separating them. The CDR3 DNA sequence: TGTGCCAGCAGCCGGCTGGACTTACGCCGGAAAGCCCCCGATCGGGGCTACACCTTC. This encodes CASSRLDLRRKAPDRGYTF.

V gene TRBV5-6 combines with J gene TRBJ1-5, with unresolved D. There are 13 residues in the CDR3. V lost 3 bases and J 5 bases, leaving 9 bases between the germline ends. The V gene's germline CDR1 is SGHDT and CDR2 YYEEEE. This CDR3 is CASSWGIHQPQHF. The DNA for the CDR3 is TGTGCCAGCAGCTGGGGAATTCATCAGCCCCAGCATTTT.

This sequence joins TRBV7-6 and TRBJ2-1; D remains unclear. The CDR3 loop spans 14 amino acids. The germline gives CDR1 SGHVS, CDR2 FNYEAQ. Trimming cost V 1 base and J 15 bases, with 19 bases left between them. The CDR3 bases are TGTGCCAGCAGCTTAGTGCCCTTGTCTAGGTCGCGGTTCTTC. Its protein product is CASSLVPLSRSRFF.

The chain recombines TRBV9 with TRBJ2-7; 11 positions agree with TRBD1. V was clipped by 4 bases and J by 6 bases; unmatched bases: 6. Germline V gene data show CDR1 as SGDLS and CDR2 as YYNGEE. The CDR3 length is 14 residues. The CDR3 DNA sequence: TGTGCCAGCAGCCACGGGACAGGGGGTTTCGAGCAGTACTTC. Translating gives CASSHGTGGFEQYF.

The J gene is TRBJ2-7, the V gene TRBV7-9; 7 nucleotides agree with TRBD1. The V segment lost 6 bases and the J segment 2 bases; nucleotides outside the gene matches: 13. The germline V gene encodes CDR1 SEHNR and CDR2 FQNEAQ (reference sequence). The CDR3 length is 16 residues. The CDR3 region is CASSFTSGGPPYEQYF. For the CDR3, the DNA is TGTGCCAGCAGTTTCACGTCAGGGGGTCCCCCCTACGAGCAGTACTTC.

The J gene is TRBJ1-2, the V gene TRBV7-8, with D possibly matching TRBD1 (5 bases). The CDR3 runs 13 residues. V shed 4 bases and J shed 6 bases, with 12 bases lying between them. Germline CDR1 and CDR2: SGHVS and FQNEAQ. CDR3 bases: TGTGCCAGCAGCTCGGGACGGGTAAATGGCTACACCTTC. Protein sequence: CASSSGRVNGYTF.

V gene TRBV21-1 combines with J gene TRBJ2-1; the D segment call TRBD1 is taken from the table without a DNA check. TRBV21-1 is flagged as a pseudogene. The CDR3 extends over 16 amino acids. The chain's CDR3 is CASSKENDRAGGEQFF. In DNA, the CDR3 is TGTGCCAGCAGCAAAGAAAATGACAGGGCCGGGGGTGAGCAGTTCTTC.

Comment on this clone: Additional DNA sequences in this sample encode the identical CDR3. The rearrangement links TRBV19 to TRBJ2-7, with D hard to call. V was pared by 3 bases and J by 0 bases, with 9 bases between. The CDR3 has 14 residues. The V gene's germline CDR1 is LNHDA and CDR2 SQIVND (reference sequence). The CDR3 bases are TGTGCCAGTAGTATTAGGACCGACTCCTACGAGCAGTACTTC. Protein sequence: CASSIRTDSYEQYF.

This sequence joins TRBV4-2 and TRBJ2-5, with D perhaps given as TRBD1 or TRBD2 (5 bases each). This CDR3 region has 16 residues. V was pared by 0 bases and J by 5 bases, with 16 bases between. Germline V lookup: CDR1 LGHNA, CDR2 YNFKEQ. Here the CDR3 DNA reads TGTGCCAGCAGCCAAGATTTGGGACGAGGACCGGAGACCCAGTACTTC. Translating gives CASSQDLGRGPETQYF.

This chain connects TRBV6-5 to TRBJ2-7; possibly TRBD1 for D (6 bases). From germline, CDR1 is MNHEY and CDR2 SVGAGI. The CDR3 length is 15 residues. V was pared by 2 bases and J by 2 bases, with 13 bases between. The CDR3 DNA reads as TGTGCCAGCAGTTACAACTCGGACAGTACCTACGAGCAGTACTTC. Protein sequence: CASSYNSDSTYEQYF.